This TCR beta chain was captured in a study of cytomegalovirus exposure and HLA in healthy donors. The study's findings and limits: Prior analysis indicated that the majority of TCR beta V segments exhibited productivity approximately 87% or approximately 30% of the time. A link between a missense DCLRE1C variant and TCR beta V- and J-gene trimming emerged from a later analysis.

The germline V gene has CDR1 SGHRS and CDR2 YFSETQ. V lost 3 bases, J lost 1 base, and 3 bases stayed unmatched. This CDR3 spans 14 amino acids. Primers: 60 Vbeta forward and 13 Jbeta reverse. The repertoire was sequenced with immunoSEQ multiplex PCR; TCRdb's copy has only in-frame clones and lacks some. This sample has about 120,000 clones, with around 80% found just once. A word on this clone: Its antigen remains unidentified.

The receptor was derived from a female donor in good health and CMV-seropositive. Input material: PBMCs. The chain has TRBV5-1 and TRBJ1-1; TRBD1 agrees at 7 bases. CDR3 sequence: CASSWDSPNTEAFF. The CDR3 DNA follows: TGCGCCAGCAGCTGGGACAGCCCGAACACTGAAGCTTTCTTT.